One sample yielded the 21 T cell receptor beta chains listed below, sequenced in a study of T cells after yellow fever vaccination. TCRdb re-derived calls from the 5' RACE reads in MiXCR, one entry per CDR3 protein. The data contain about 14,000 distinct CDR3 sequences, 7.3% of them seen just once; the ten biggest clones take up 1.5% to 2%. Sequenced here: PBMCs, either bulk or a sorted T-cell subset (CD4+, CD8+, memory, or dextramer-sorted; not recorded which), sampled on the day of the yellow fever booster vaccination. The source is a man younger than 35 who received the YFV17D yellow fever vaccine.

In its sample, this clonotype is medium-sized. The rearrangement uses TRBV4-3 and TRBJ2-1; D uncertain. Germline values: CDR1 LGHNA, CDR2 YSLEER. V lost 1 base and J lost 4, with 5 bases in between. CDR3 length equals 13 residues. The CDR3 here is CASSQGDYNEQFF. Written as DNA, the CDR3 is TGCGCCAGCAGCCAAGGAGATTACAATGAGCAGTTCTTC.

By sample fraction, this clonotype is medium-sized (0.01 to 0.1%). The chain carries TRBV20-1 and TRBJ1-2, with a tentative D call TRBD1 (5 bases). Trimming took 2 bases from V and 7 from J, leaving 14 bases between them. The CDR3 is made up of 13 amino acids. Germline V CDR1 and CDR2: DFQATT, SNEGSKA (reference sequence). Written as DNA, the CDR3 is TGCAGTGCTAGACCTGGGGGGGGACGTGGCTACACCTTC. Translation gives CSARPGGGRGYTF.

There are many counts of this clonotype. This chain joins TRBV18 and TRBJ2-3; D uncertain. Germline CDR1 and CDR2: KGHSH and LQKENI. This CDR3 contains 14 residues. Trimming shortened V by 6 bases and J by 0 bases, and 10 bases separated the two germline ends. CDR3 region: CASSRMTSTDTQYF. The CDR3 DNA reads TGTGCCAGCTCCCGCATGACCAGCACAGATACGCAGTATTTT.

This clonotype was detected ten times or more. The chain carries TRBV5-1 and TRBJ2-2; 9 bases are a match to TRBD1. CDR3 size: 15 residues. Losses at the gene ends were 0 bases for V and 4 bases for J; bases not matched to a gene: 1. The germline V gene encodes CDR1 SGHRS and CDR2 YFSETQ. CDR3 protein: CASSLAQGATGELFF. CDR3 nucleotides: TGCGCCAGCAGCTTGGCACAGGGGGCCACCGGGGAGCTGTTTTTT. Full variable domain (remainder filled in from reference TRBV5-1 and TRBJ2-2): KAGVTQTPRYLIKTRGQQVTLSCSPISGHRSVSWYQQTPGQGLQFLFEYFSETQRNKGNFPGRFSGRQFSNSRSEMNVSTLELGDSALYLCASSLAQGATGELFFGEGSRLTVL.

This clonotype was recorded at least ten times. The chain combines TRBV20-1 with TRBJ2-4; maybe TRBD2 (5 bases). Germline V CDR1 and CDR2: DFQATT, SNEGSKA (reference sequence). V shed 4 bases and J shed 9 bases, with 13 bases lying between them. The CDR3 has 12 amino acids. CDR3 DNA sequence: TGCAGTGCTAACACCGCGGGTCGCATTCAGTACTTC. This sequence encodes CSANTAGRIQYF.

The V and J genes are TRBV5-1 and TRBJ2-7; TRBD1 matches at 7 bases. Per germline, CDR1 SGHRS and CDR2 YFSETQ. The CDR3 loop spans 13 amino acids. V lost 4 bases and J lost 3; bases outside the gene matches: 4. The CDR3 nucleotides read TGCGCCAGCAGCGACCGGGACAGCTACGAGCAGTACTTC. It codes for CASSDRDSYEQYF.

The J gene is TRBJ1-1, the V gene TRBV20-1, with 10 nucleotides matching TRBD1. This CDR3 region has 13 residues. The ends lost 5 bases at V and 6 bases at J; junction bases unmatched: 6. Germline loops: CDR1 DFQATT, CDR2 SNEGSKA (reference sequence). This chain's CDR3 is CSALKDRGAEAFF. The CDR3 DNA sequence: TGCAGTGCTCTGAAGGACAGGGGGGCTGAAGCTTTCTTT.

This clonotype was recorded at least ten times. V is TRBV7-8 and J is TRBJ1-1; TRBD1 aligns across 12 bases. V lost 0 bases, J lost 12 bases, and 2 bases stayed unmatched. The CDR3 is 13 amino acids. CDR1 and CDR2 from the germline V gene are SGHVS and FQNEAQ. CDR3 DNA sequence: TGTGCCAGCAGCTTAGCGGGACAGGGGGCGTCTTTCTTT. Translation gives CASSLAGQGASFF.

This clonotype occurred many times. J is TRBJ1-2 and V is TRBV19; D may be TRBD1 (5 bases). The germline V gene encodes CDR1 LNHDA and CDR2 SQIVND (reference sequence). The CDR3 sequence is 13 residues long. The V end was cut by 3 bases, the J end by 6 bases, with 11 bases between. The CDR3 sequence: CASSIWQQDGYTF. CDR3 coding DNA: TGTGCCAGTAGTATTTGGCAACAGGATGGCTACACCTTC.

This clonotype occurred many times. V gene TRBV2 combines with J gene TRBJ2-1; possible D gene TRBD1, 5 bases. This CDR3 contains 15 residues. Germline-derived CDR1 and CDR2 are SNHLY and FYNNEI. The ends were cut back, 4 bases at V and 0 bases at J, with 10 bases in the middle. The CDR3 spells CASSGGSSSYNEQFF. CDR3 in DNA: TGTGCCAGCAGTGGGGGCTCCTCCTCCTACAATGAGCAGTTCTTC.

The chain joins TRBV7-2 to TRBJ2-3; D perhaps matches TRBD2 (5 bases). The length of the CDR3 is 12 residues. From germline, CDR1 is SGHTA and CDR2 FQGNSA. V was pared by 5 bases and J by 6 bases, with 9 bases between. The CDR3 coding sequence is TGTGCCAGCAGCCAGAGGAGGGATACGCAGTATTTT. It yields the protein CASSQRRDTQYF.

Ten or more counts support this clonotype. CDR3 coding DNA: TGTGCCAGCAGGCGGACAGGGGACTACTACGAGCAGTACTTC. Translated, it gives CASRRTGDYYEQYF. V is TRBV6-6 and J is TRBJ2-7; TRBD1 agrees at 9 bases. In germline, CDR1 is MNHNY, CDR2 SVGAGI (reference sequence). The V gene end was trimmed by 6 bases and the J gene end by 3 bases; junction bases not matched to a gene: 6. The CDR3 is 14 residues long.

In this sample, this clonotype turned up many times. The chain recombines TRBV7-9 with TRBJ1-1; TRBD1 matches 7 bases. Germline CDR1 and CDR2: SEHNR and FQNEAQ (reference sequence). The CDR3 has 16 residues. Trimming cost V 3 bases and J 11 bases; bases outside gene matches: 18. CDR3 region: CASSFLFPTGVLLAFF. In DNA, the CDR3 is TGTGCCAGCAGCTTTCTATTTCCCACAGGGGTCTTGCTTGCTTTCTTT. The full variable domain, completed using reference TRBV7-9 and TRBJ1-1, is DTGVSQNPRHKITKRGQNVTFRCDPISEHNRLYWYRQTLGQGPEFLTYFQNEAQLEKSRLLSDRFSAERPKGSFSTLEIQRTEQGDSAMYLCASSFLFPTGVLLAFFGQGTRLTVV.

The table lists this clonotype with many counts. The V gene is TRBV5-1, the J gene TRBJ1-2; D perhaps matches TRBD1 (5 bases). CDR1 and CDR2 (germline): SGHRS, YFSETQ. CDR3 size: 15 residues. V shed 4 bases and J shed 2 bases, with 15 bases lying between them. The CDR3 DNA follows: TGCGCCAGCAGCGCGCAGGGCCGAGGAAACTATGGCTACACCTTC. This translates into CASSAQGRGNYGYTF.

This clonotype has at least ten counts. The V gene is TRBV12-3 or TRBV12-4, the J gene TRBJ2-5; D gene unclear. Trimming shortened V by 3 bases and J by 1 base, and 9 bases separated the two germline ends. This CDR3 has 14 amino acids. CDR3: CASSLHSPQETQYF. Here the CDR3 DNA reads TGTGCCAGCAGTTTGCACAGTCCCCAAGAGACCCAGTACTTC.

This clonotype is medium-sized. The chain recombines TRBV12-3 or TRBV12-4 with TRBJ2-5; the match to TRBD2 covers 7 bases. This CDR3 is built from 15 residues. V was clipped by 6 bases and J by 4 bases; unmatched bases: 11. CDR3 sequence: CASRPVGTILETQYF. CDR3 bases: TGTGCCAGCAGGCCCGTCGGGACTATCTTAGAGACCCAGTACTTC.

The J gene is TRBJ2-5, the V gene TRBV5-5; D gene uncertain. Germline V lookup: CDR1 SGHKS, CDR2 YYEKEE (reference sequence). This CDR3 is built from 12 residues. V was cut by 4 bases and J by 4 bases, with 8 bases left in between. The CDR3 sequence is CASSPWRETQYF. CDR3 nucleotide sequence: TGTGCCAGCAGCCCGTGGCGAGAGACCCAGTACTTC.

This clonotype occurred many times. This chain connects TRBV7-2 to TRBJ2-7; D is unresolved. The V gene's germline CDR1 is SGHTA and CDR2 FQGNSA. The V end lost 1 base, the J end lost 6 bases, and 4 bases lay between the germline ends. The CDR3 consists of 11 residues. CDR3 in DNA: TGTGCCAGCAGCTTAGGAGCCGAGCAGTACTTC. Translated, it gives CASSLGAEQYF.

CDR3 DNA: TGTGCCAGCAGCCCCACCTGGGGGGTCGGTGAAAAACTGTTTTTT. The encoded protein is CASSPTWGVGEKLFF. The chain recombines TRBV9 with TRBJ1-4; D might be TRBD1 (5 bases). Germline values: CDR1 SGDLS, CDR2 YYNGEE. Trimming took 4 bases from V and 7 from J, leaving 17 bases between them. This CDR3 has 15 amino acids. Supplemented by reference TRBV9 and TRBJ1-4, the full variable domain reads DSGVTQTPKHLITATGQRVTLRCSPRSGDLSVYWYQQSLDQGLQFLIQYYNGEERAKGNILERFSAQQFPDLHSELNLSSLELGDSALYFCASSPTWGVGEKLFFGSGTQLSVL.

This clonotype was detected many times. The chain combines TRBV2 with TRBJ2-7; TRBD2 aligns across 8 bases. This CDR3 comprises 15 residues. Germline lookup yields CDR1 SNHLY and CDR2 FYNNEI. V was pared by 4 bases and J by 7 bases, with 12 bases of the junction left unmatched. This CDR3 reads CASSVNGGAVEEQYF. In DNA, the CDR3 is TGTGCCAGCAGTGTAAACGGGGGGGCCGTGGAAGAGCAGTACTTC.

This clonotype occurred many times. This rearrangement joins TRBV28 to TRBJ1-1; D may be TRBD1 (5 bases). V was clipped by 6 bases and J by 3 bases, with 23 bases between them. This CDR3 has 17 amino acids. Germline CDR1 is MDHEN and CDR2 is SYDVKM. The CDR3 DNA is TGTGCCAGCAGCCGAACCCGATGGGGGAGTGGAGACACTGAAGCTTTCTTT. Translation gives CASSRTRWGSGDTEAFF.